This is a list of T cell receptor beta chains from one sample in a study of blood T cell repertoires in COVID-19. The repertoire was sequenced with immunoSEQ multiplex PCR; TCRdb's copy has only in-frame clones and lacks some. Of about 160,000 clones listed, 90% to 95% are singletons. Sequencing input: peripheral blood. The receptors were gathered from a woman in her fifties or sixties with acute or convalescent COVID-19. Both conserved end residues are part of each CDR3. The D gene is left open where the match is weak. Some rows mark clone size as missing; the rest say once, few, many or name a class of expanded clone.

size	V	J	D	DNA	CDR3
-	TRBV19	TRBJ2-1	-	TGTGCCAGTAGTATCCCGCAGGGGACGGCCTACAATGAGCAGTTCTTC	CASSIPQGTAYNEQFF
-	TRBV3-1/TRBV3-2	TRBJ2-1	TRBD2	TGTGCCAGCAGCCCGGGACTAGCGGAAAGGTACAATGAGCAGTTCTTC	CASSPGLAERYNEQFF
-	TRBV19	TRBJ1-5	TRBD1	TGTGCCAGTAGTCTTACAGGGGAAGGTCAGCCCCAGCATTTT	CASSLTGEGQPQHF
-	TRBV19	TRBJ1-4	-	TGTGCCAGTAGTTTGACAGGCAATGAAAAACTGTTTTTT	CASSLTGNEKLFF
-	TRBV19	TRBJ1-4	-	TGTGCCAGTAGTATGGGGACAAGATCAACTAATGAAAAACTGTTTTTT	CASSMGTRSTNEKLFF
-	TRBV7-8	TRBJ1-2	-	TGTGCCAGCAGTCAGGGACAACATGTTACTCCTAACTATGGCTACACCTTC	CASSQGQHVTPNYGYTF
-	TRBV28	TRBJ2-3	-	TGTGCCAGCAGCCCATCGGGTCCAGATACGCAGTATTTT	CASSPSGPDTQYF
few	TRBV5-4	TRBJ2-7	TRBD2	TGTGCCAGCAGCTTGGGTAGTGGGACTAGCGGGAGGGCCTGGGACGAGCAGTACTTC	CASSLGSGTSGRAWDEQYF
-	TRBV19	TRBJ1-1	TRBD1	TGTGCCAGTAGTATAGCCCTACAGGGGGTTGAAGCTTTCTTT	CASSIALQGVEAFF
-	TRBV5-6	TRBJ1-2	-	TGTGCCAGCAGCTCCATCCCAGACTATGGCTACACCTTC	CASSSIPDYGYTF
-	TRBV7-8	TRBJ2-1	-	TGTGCCAGCAACCCAACTGCGAACTCCTACAATGAGCAGTTCTTC	CASNPTANSYNEQFF